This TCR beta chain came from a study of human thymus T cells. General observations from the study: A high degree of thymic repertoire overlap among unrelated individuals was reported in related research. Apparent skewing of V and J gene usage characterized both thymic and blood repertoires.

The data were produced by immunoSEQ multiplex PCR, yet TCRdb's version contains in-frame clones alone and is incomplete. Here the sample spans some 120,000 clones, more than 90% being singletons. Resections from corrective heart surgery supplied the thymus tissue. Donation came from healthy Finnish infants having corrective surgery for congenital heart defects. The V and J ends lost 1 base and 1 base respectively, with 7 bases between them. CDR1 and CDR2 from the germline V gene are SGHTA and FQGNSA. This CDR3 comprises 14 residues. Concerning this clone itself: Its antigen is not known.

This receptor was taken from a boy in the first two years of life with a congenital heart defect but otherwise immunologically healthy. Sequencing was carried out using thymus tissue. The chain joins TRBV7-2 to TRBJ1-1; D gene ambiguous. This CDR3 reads CASSLGAENTEAFF. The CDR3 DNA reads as TGTGCCAGCAGCTTAGGGGCTGAGAACACTGAAGCTTTCTTT.